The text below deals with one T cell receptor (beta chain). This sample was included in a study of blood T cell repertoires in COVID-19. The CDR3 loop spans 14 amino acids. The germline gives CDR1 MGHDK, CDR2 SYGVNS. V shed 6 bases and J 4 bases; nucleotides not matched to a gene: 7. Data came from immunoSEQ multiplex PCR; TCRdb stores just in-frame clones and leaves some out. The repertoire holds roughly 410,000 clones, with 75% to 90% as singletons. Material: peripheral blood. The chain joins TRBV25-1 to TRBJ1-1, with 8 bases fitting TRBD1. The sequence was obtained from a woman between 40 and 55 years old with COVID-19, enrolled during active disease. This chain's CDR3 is CASRSRGLSTEAFF. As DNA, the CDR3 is TGTGCCAGCAGAAGCAGGGGGCTTAGCACTGAAGCTTTCTTT.